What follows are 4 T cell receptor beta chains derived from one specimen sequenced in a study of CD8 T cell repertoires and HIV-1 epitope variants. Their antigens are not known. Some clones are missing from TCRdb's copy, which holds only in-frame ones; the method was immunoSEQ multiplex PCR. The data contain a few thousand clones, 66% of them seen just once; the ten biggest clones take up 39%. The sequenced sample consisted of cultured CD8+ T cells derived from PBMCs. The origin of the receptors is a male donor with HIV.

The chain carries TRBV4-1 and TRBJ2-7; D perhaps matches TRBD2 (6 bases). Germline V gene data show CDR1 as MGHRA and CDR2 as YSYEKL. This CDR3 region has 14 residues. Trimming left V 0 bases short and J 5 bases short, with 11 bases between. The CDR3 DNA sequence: TGCGCCAGCAGCCAAGACACCGGGGAGGACGAGCAGTACTTC. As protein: CASSQDTGEDEQYF.

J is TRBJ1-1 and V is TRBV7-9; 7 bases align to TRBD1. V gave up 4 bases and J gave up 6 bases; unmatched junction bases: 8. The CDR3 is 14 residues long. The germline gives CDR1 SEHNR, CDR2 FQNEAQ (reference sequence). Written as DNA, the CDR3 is TGTGCCAGCAGCTCGGATAGGGGGCACGCTGAAGCTTTCTTT. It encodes CASSSDRGHAEAFF.

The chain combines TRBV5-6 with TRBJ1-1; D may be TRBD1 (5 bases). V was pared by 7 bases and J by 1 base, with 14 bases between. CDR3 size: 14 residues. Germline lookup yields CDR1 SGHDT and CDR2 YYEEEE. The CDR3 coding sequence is TGTGCCAGCCTTCCGGGGGAATCGAACACTGAAGCTTTCTTT. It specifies CASLPGESNTEAFF. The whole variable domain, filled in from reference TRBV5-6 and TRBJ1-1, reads DAGVTQSPTHLIKTRGQQVTLRCSPKSGHDTVSWYQQALGQGPQFIFQYYEEEERQRGNFPDRFSGHQFPNYSSELNVNALLLGDSALYLCASLPGESNTEAFFGQGTRLTVV.

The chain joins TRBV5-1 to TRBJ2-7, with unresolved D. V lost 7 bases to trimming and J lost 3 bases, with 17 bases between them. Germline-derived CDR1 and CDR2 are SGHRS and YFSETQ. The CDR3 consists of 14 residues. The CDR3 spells CASGPGSRRYEQYF. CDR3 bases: TGCGCCAGCGGCCCTGGGTCTCGCCGCTACGAGCAGTACTTC.